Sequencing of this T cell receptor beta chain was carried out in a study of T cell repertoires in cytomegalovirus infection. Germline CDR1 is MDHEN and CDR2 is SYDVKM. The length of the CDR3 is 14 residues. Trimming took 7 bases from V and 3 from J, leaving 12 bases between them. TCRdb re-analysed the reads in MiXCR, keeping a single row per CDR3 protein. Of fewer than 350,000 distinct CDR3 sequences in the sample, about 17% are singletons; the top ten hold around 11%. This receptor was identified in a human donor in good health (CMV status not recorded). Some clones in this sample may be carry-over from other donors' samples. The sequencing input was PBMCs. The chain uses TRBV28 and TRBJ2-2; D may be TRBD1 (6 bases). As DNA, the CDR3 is TGTGCCAGCAACGGGGCAGGGGACACCGGGGAGCTGTTTTTT. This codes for CASNGAGDTGELFF.